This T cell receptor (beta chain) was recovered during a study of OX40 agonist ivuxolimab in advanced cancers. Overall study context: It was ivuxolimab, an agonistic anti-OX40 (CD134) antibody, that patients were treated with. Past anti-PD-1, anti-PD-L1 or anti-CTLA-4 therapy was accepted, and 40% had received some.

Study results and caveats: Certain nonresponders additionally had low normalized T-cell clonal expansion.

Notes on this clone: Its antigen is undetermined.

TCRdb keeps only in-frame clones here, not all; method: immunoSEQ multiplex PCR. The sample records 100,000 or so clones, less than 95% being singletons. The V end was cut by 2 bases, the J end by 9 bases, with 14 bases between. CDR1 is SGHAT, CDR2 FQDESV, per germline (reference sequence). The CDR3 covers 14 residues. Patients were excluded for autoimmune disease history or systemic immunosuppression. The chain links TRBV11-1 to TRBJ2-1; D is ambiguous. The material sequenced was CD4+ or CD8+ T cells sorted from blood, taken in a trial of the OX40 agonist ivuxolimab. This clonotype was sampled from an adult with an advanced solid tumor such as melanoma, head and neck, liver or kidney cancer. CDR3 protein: CASSLRWGSSEQFF. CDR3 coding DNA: TGTGCCAGCAGCTTAAGGTGGGGTTCCAGTGAGCAGTTCTTC.